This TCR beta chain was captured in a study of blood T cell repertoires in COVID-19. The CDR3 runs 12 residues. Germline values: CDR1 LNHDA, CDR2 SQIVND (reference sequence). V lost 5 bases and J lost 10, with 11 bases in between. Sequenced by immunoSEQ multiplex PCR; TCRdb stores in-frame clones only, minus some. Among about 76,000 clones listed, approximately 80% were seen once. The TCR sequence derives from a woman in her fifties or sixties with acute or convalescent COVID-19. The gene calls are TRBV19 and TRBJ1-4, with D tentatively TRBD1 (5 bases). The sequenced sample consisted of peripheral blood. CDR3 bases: TGTGCCAGTAGTTTCCAGGGAGGAAAACTGTTTTTT. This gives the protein CASSFQGGKLFF.